This is a list of T cell receptor beta chains from one sample in a study of blood T cell repertoires in COVID-19. TCRdb's table, derived via immunoSEQ multiplex PCR, lists solely in-frame clones and lacks some. The repertoire consists of hundreds of thousands of clones, with around 85% occurring once and the leading ten covering about 4%. The specimen sequenced was peripheral blood. The source is a woman in her thirties or forties with active or convalescent COVID-19. CDR3s include the opening cysteine and the closing phenylalanine or tryptophan. A D gene is named only where the DNA matches it firmly. Clone size is stated in some rows and not others, as once, few, many or a class when expanded.

clone size | J gene | D gene | V gene | CDR3 protein | CDR3 DNA
NA | TRBJ2-1 | NA | TRBV3-1/TRBV3-2 | CASSPTPGLTYNEQFF | TGTGCCAGCAGCCCCACTCCGGGTCTTACTTACAATGAGCAGTTCTTC
few | TRBJ1-6 | TRBD1 | TRBV7-2 | CASSLGSTGGRGSPLHF | TGTGCCAGCAGCTTAGGGAGTACAGGGGGCAGGGGATCACCCCTCCACTTT
few | TRBJ2-6 | NA | TRBV29-1 | CSVRGPGANVLTF | TGCAGCGTTAGAGGGCCTGGGGCCAACGTCCTGACTTTC
once | TRBJ2-2 | NA | TRBV6-5 | CASNRGEGGELFF | TGTGCCAGTAACCGGGGAGAGGGCGGGGAGCTGTTTTTT
NA | TRBJ1-4 | NA | TRBV7-9 | CASSTRRGEKLFF | TGTGCCAGCAGCACCAGGAGGGGTGAAAAACTGTTTTTT
NA | TRBJ1-1 | NA | TRBV6-4 | CASRTTVNTEAFF | TGTGCCAGCAGAACGACAGTGAACACTGAAGCTTTCTTT
NA | TRBJ2-2 | TRBD1 | TRBV24-1 | CATSGRGLNTGELFF | TGTGCCACCAGTGGTAGGGGGCTTAACACCGGGGAGCTGTTTTTT
few | TRBJ2-3 | TRBD2 | TRBV7-9 | CASSSTSGGTNSDTQYF | TGTGCCAGCAGTTCAACTAGCGGGGGGACCAACTCAGATACGCAGTATTTT
NA | TRBJ1-2 | NA | TRBV30 | CAWSAWEGYGYTF | TGTGCCTGGAGTGCCTGGGAGGGCTATGGCTACACCTTC
NA | TRBJ2-3 | NA | TRBV2 | CASSRGFGGFADTQYF | TGTGCCAGCAGTAGGGGGTTCGGTGGGTTCGCAGATACGCAGTATTTT
NA | TRBJ1-2 | NA | TRBV5-1 | CASSLEQGHYGYTF | TGCGCCAGCAGCTTGGAACAGGGCCACTATGGCTACACCTTC
NA | TRBJ1-2 | NA | TRBV29-1 | CIGEGGGYTF | TGCATTGGAGAGGGCGGAGGCTACACCTTC
NA | TRBJ1-2 | TRBD1 | TRBV30 | CAWSVQGAAYGYTF | TGTGCCTGGAGTGTACAGGGGGCGGCCTATGGCTACACCTTC
NA | TRBJ2-5 | NA | TRBV11-2 | CASSQTGLVETQYF | TGTGCCAGCAGTCAGACAGGATTAGTAGAGACCCAGTACTTC
NA | TRBJ2-7 | NA | TRBV28 | CASSSAAAQYF | TGTGCCAGCAGTTCCGCGGCGGCGCAGTACTTC
few | TRBJ1-5 | NA | TRBV11-2 | CASSTSGRNQPQHF | TGTGCCAGCAGCACGTCCGGGAGAAATCAGCCCCAGCATTTT